This TCR beta chain derives from a study of T cell responses to AZD1222 COVID-19 vaccine. With 1 base removed from V and 0 bases from J, the gap between germline ends came to 10 bases. CDR3 length equals 16 residues. Germline V gene lookup returns CDR1 SGHNT and CDR2 YYREEE (reference sequence). Using immunoSEQ multiplex PCR, the repertoire was profiled, and TCRdb retains in-frame clones only, with some absent. The sample contains under 90,000 clones, about four fifths of which appear only once. The sequence came from an adult who received the AZD1222 COVID-19 vaccine. Specimen: peripheral blood, collected 28 days after the second AZD1222 dose. The chain has TRBV5-4 and TRBJ2-2; D might be TRBD2 (6 bases). The CDR3 loop reads CASSLRRGANTGELFF. In DNA, the CDR3 is TGTGCCAGCAGCTTGCGGAGGGGCGCGAACACCGGGGAGCTGTTTTTT.